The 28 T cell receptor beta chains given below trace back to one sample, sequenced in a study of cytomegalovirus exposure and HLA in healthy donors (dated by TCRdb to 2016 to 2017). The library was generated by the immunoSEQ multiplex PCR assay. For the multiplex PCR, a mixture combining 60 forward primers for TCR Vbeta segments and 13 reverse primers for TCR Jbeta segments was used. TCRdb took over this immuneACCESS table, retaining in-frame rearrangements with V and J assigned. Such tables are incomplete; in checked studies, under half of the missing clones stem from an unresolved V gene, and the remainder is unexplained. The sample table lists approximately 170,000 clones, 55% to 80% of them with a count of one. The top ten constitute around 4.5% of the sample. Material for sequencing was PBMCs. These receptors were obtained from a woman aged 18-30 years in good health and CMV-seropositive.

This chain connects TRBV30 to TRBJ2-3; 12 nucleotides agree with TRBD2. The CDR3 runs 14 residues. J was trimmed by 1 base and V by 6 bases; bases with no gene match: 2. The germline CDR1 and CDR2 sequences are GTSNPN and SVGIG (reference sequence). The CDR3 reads CACRLAGGTDTQYF. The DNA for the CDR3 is TGTGCCTGCAGACTAGCGGGAGGCACAGATACGCAGTATTTT.

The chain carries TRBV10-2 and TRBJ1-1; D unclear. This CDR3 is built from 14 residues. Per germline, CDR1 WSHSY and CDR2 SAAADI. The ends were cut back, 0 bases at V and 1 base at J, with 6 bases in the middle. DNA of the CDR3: TGCGCCAGCAGTGAGTCGGGGAGGAACACTGAAGCTTTCTTT. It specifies CASSESGRNTEAFF.

For the CDR3, the DNA is TGTGCCAGCAGTTCGTATAGCGGGGGGGACTCCTACGAGCAGTACTTC. As protein: CASSSYSGGDSYEQYF. The rearrangement links TRBV28 to TRBJ2-7; 11 nucleotides match TRBD2. This CDR3 is built from 16 residues. V shed 4 bases, J shed 0 bases, and the junction held 5 bases outside the gene matches. Germline loops: CDR1 MDHEN, CDR2 SYDVKM.

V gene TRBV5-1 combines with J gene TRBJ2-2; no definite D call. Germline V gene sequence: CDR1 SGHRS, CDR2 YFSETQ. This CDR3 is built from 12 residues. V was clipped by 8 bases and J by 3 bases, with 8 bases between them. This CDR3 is CASGLDTGELFF. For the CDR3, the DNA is TGCGCCAGTGGGCTTGACACCGGGGAGCTGTTTTTT.

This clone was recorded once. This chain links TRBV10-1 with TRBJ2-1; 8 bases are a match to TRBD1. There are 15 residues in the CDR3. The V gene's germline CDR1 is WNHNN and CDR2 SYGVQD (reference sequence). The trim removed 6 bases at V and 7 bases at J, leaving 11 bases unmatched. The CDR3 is CASSDPMDRVNEQFF. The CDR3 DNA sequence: TGCGCCAGCAGCGACCCGATGGACAGGGTGAATGAGCAGTTCTTC.

The CDR3 sequence: CAWSLLSGFSGNTIYF. CDR3 coding DNA: TGTGCCTGGTCACTCCTGTCGGGATTCTCTGGAAACACCATATATTTT. The chain joins TRBV30 to TRBJ1-3; the D is unclear. The length of the CDR3 is 16 residues. From germline, CDR1 is GTSNPN and CDR2 SVGIG (reference sequence). Trimming removed 5 bases from V and 0 bases from J, with 17 bases in between.

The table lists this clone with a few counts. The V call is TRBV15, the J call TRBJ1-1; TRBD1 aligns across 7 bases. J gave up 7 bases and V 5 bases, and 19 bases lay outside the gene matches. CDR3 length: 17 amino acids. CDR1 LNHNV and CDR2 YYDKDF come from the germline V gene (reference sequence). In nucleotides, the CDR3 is TGTGCCACCAGCCGACCGACCATCACGAACAGGGGAATTGAAGCTTTCTTT. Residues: CATSRPTITNRGIEAFF.

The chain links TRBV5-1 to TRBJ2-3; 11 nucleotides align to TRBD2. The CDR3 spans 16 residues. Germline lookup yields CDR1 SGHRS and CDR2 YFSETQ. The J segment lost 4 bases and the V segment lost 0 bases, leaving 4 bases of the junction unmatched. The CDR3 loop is CASSLALAGVPDTQYF. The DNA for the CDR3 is TGCGCCAGCAGCTTGGCACTAGCGGGAGTTCCAGATACGCAGTATTTT.

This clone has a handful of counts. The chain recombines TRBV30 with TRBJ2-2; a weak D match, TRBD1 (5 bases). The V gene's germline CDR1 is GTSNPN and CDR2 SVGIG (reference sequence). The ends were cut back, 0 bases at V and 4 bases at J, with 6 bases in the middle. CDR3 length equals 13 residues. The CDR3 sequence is CAWSVDSTGELFF. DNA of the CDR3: TGTGCCTGGAGTGTCGACAGCACCGGGGAGCTGTTTTTT.

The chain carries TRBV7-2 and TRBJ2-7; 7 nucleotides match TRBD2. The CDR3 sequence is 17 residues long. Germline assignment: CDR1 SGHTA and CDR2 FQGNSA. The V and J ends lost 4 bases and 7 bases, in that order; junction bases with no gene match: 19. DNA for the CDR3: TGTGCCAGCAGCTCAGGAGGGATTGCGGGACTAACGTGGGAGCAGTACTTC. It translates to CASSSGGIAGLTWEQYF.

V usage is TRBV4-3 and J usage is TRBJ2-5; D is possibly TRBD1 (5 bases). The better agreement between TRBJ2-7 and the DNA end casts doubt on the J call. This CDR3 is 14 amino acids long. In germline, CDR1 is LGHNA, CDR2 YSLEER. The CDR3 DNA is TGCGCCAGCAGCCAAGAGCAGGGTACCTACGAGCAGTACTTC. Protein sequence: CASSQEQGTYEQYF.

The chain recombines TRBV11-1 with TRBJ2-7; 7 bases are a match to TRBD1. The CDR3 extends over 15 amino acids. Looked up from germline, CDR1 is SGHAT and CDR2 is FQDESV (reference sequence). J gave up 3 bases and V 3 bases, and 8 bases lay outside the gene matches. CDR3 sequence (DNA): TGTGCCAGCAGCTTGCCGGGACAGAGCCGCTACGAGCAGTACTTC. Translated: CASSLPGQSRYEQYF.

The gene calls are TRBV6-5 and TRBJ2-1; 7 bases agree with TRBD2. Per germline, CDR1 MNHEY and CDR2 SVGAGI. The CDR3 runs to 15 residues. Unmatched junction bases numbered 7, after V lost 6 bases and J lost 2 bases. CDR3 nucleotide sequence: TGTGCCAGCAGCGTTGTGGGGACTACCTACAATGAGCAGTTCTTC. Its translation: CASSVVGTTYNEQFF.

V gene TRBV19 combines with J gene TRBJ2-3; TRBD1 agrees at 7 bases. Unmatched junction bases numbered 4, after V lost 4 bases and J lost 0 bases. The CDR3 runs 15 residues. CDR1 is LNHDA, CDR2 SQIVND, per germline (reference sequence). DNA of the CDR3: TGTGCCAGTAGTAGGGACAGAGCTAGCACAGATACGCAGTATTTT. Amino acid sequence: CASSRDRASTDTQYF.

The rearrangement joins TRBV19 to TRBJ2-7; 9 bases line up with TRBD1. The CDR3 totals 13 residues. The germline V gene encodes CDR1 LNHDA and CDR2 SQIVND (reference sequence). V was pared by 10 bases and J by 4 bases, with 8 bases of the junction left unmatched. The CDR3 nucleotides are TGTGCCACCGGGGGACAGGGCCTTTACGAGCAGTACTTC. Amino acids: CATGGQGLYEQYF.

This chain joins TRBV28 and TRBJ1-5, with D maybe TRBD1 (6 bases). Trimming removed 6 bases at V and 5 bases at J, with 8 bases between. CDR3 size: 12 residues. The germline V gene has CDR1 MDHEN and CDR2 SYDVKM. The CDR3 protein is CASRTGYQPQHF. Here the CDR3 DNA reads TGTGCCAGCAGAACAGGGTATCAGCCCCAGCATTTT.

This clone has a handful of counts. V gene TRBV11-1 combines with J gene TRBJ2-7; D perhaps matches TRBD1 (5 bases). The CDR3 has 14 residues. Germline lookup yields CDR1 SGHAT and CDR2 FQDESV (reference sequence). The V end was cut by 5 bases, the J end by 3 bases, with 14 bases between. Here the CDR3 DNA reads TGTGCCAGCAGCCCACGGACACAAAGCTACGAGCAGTACTTC. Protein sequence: CASSPRTQSYEQYF.

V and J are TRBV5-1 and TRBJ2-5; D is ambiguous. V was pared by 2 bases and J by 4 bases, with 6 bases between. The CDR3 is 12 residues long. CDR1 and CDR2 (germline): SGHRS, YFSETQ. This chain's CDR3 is CASSFPRETQYF. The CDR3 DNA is TGCGCCAGCAGCTTCCCGAGAGAGACCCAGTACTTC.

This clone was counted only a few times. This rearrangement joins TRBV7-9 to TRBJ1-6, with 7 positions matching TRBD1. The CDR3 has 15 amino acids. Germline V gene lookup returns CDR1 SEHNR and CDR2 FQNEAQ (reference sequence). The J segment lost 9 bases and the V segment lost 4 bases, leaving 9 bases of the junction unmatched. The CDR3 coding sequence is TGTGCCAGCAGCTCCGACAGGGACAAGGTTTCACCCCTCCACTTT. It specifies CASSSDRDKVSPLHF.

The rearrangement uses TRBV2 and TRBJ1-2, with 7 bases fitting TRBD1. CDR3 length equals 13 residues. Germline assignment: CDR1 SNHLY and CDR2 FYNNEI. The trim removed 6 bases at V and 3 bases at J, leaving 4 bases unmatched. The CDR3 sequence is CASRGQWDYGYTF. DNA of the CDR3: TGTGCCAGCAGGGGACAGTGGGACTATGGCTACACCTTC.

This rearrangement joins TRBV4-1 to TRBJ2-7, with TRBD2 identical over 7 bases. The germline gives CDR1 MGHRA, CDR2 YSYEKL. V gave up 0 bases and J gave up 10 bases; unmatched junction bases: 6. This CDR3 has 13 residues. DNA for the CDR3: TGCGCCAGCAGCCAAGACGGGGGGAGGGCTCAGTACTTC. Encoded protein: CASSQDGGRAQYF.

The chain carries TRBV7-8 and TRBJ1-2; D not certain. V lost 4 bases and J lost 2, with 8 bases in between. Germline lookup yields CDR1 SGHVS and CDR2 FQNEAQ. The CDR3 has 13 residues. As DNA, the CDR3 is TGTGCCAGCAGCTCGGACTCAAACTATGGCTACACCTTC. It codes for CASSSDSNYGYTF. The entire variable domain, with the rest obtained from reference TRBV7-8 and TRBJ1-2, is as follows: GAGVSQSPRYKVAKRGQDVALRCDPISGHVSLFWYQQALGQGPEFLTYFQNEAQLDKSGLPSDRFFAERPEGSVSTLKIQRTQQEDSAVYLCASSSDSNYGYTFGSGTRLTVV.

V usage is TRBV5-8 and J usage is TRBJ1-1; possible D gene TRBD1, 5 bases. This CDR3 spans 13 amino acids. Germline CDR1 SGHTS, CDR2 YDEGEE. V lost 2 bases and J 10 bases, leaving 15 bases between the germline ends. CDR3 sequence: CASSFSRARTAFF. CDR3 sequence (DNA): TGTGCCAGCAGCTTCTCCAGGGCGCGAACAGCTTTCTTT. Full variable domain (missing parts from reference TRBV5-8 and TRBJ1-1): EAGVTQSPTHLIKTRGQQATLRCSPISGHTSVYWYQQALGLGLQFLLWYDEGEERNRGNFPPRFSGRQFPNYSSELNVNALELEDSALYLCASSFSRARTAFFGQGTRLTVV.

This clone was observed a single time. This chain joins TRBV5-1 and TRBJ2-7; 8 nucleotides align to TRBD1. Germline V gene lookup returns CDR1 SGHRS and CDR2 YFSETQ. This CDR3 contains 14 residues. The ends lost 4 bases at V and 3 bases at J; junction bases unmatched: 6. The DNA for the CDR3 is TGCGCCAGCAGCCCGCCAGGACAGGGCTACGAGCAGTACTTC. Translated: CASSPPGQGYEQYF.

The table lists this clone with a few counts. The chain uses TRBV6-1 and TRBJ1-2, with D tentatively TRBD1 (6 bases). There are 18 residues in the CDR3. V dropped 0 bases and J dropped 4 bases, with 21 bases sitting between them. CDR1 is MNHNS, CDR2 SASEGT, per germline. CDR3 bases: TGTGCCAGCAGTGAAGCTCTAACCCCCACAGGGTGGAGCTATGGCTACACCTTC. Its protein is CASSEALTPTGWSYGYTF.

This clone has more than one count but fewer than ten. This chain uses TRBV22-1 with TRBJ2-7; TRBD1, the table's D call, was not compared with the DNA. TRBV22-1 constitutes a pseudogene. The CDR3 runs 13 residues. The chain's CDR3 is CPCDRCRVKEQYF. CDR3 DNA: TGTCCTTGCGACAGGTGTCGGGTGAAAGAGCAGTACTTC.

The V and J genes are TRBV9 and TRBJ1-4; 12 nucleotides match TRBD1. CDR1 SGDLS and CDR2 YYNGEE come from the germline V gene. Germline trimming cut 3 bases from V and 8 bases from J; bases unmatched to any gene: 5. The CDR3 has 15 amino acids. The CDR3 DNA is TGTGCCAGCAGCGCTACCGGGACAGGGGGCGAAAAACTGTTTTTT. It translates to CASSATGTGGEKLFF.

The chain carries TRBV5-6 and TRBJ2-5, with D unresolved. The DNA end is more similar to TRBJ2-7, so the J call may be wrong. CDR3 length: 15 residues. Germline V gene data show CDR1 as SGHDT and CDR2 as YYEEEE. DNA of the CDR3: TGTGCCAGCAGCTTCCCAGAAGCGCAGCCCCTCGAGCAGTACTTC. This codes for CASSFPEAQPLEQYF.